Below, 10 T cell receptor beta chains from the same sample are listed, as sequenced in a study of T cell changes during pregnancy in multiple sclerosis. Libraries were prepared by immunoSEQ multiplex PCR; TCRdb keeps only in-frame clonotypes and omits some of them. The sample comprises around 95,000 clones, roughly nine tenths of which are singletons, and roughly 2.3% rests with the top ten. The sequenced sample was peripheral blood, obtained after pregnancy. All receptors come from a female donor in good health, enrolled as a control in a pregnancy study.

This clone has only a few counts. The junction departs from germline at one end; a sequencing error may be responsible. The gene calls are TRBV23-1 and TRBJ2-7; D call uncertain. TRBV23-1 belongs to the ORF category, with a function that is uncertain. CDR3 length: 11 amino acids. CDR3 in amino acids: CASITQVPLNF. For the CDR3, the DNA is TGCGCCAGCATTACCCAGGTACCCCTCAACTTC.

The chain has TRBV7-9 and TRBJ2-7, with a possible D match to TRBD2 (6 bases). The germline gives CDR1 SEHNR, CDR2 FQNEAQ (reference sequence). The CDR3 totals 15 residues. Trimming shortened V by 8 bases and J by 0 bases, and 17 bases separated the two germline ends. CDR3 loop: CASGTGGTNSYEQYF. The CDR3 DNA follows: TGTGCCAGCGGCACCGGGGGAACTAACTCCTACGAGCAGTACTTC.

CDR3 nucleotide sequence: TGCGCCAGCAGTGACCAGAACACCGGGGAGCTGTTTTTT. Amino acids: CASSDQNTGELFF. This chain uses TRBV10-1 with TRBJ2-2; unclear D gene. CDR1 is WNHNN, CDR2 SYGVQD, per germline (reference sequence). This CDR3 comprises 13 residues. V was pared by 3 bases and J by 1 base, with 3 bases between.

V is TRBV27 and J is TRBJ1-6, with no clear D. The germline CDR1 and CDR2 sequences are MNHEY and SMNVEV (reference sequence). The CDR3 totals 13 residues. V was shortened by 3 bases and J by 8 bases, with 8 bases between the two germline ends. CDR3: CASSFGGYSPLHF. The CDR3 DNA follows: TGTGCCAGCAGTTTCGGCGGTTATTCACCCCTCCACTTT.

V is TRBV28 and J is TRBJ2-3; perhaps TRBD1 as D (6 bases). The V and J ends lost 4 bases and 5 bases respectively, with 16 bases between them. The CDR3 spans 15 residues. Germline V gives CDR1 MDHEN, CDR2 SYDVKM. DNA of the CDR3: TGTGCCAGCAGTTCCGGGACACTAAAGGTAGATACGCAGTATTTT. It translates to CASSSGTLKVDTQYF.

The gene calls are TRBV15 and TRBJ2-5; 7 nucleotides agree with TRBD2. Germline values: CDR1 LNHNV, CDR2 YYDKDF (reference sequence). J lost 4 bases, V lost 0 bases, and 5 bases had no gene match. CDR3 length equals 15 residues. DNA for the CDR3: TGTGCCACCAGCAGAGATTTGGCTAGCGGAGAGACCCAGTACTTC. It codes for CATSRDLASGETQYF. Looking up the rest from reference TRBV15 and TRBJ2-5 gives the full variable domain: DAMVIQNPRYQVTQFGKPVTLSCSQTLNHNVMYWYQQKSSQAPKLLFHYYDKDFNNEADTPDNFQSRRPNTSFCFLDIRSPGLGDTAMYLCATSRDLASGETQYFGPGTRLLVL.

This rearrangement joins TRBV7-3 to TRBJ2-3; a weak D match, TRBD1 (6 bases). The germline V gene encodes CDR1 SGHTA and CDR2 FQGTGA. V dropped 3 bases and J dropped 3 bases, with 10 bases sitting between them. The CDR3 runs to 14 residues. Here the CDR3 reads CASSFWDNTDTQYF. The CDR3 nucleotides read TGTGCCAGCAGCTTTTGGGACAATACAGATACGCAGTATTTT.

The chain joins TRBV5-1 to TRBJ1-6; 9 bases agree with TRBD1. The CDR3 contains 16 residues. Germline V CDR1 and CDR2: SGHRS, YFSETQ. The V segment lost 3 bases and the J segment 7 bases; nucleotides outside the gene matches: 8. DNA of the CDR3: TGCGCCAGCAGCTATGGGGCGGGACAGGGAAATTCACCCCTCCACTTT. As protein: CASSYGAGQGNSPLHF.

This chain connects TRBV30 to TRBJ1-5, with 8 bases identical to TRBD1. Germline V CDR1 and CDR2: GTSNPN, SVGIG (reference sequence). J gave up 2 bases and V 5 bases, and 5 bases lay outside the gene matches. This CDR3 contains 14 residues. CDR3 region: CAWGRGQGNQPQHF. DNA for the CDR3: TGTGCCTGGGGACGGGGACAGGGCAATCAGCCCCAGCATTTT.

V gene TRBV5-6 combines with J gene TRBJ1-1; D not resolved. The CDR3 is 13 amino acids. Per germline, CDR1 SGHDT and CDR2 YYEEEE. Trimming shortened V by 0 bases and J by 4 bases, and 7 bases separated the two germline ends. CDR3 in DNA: TGTGCCAGCAGCTTGGAATGGAGCACTGAAGCTTTCTTT. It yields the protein CASSLEWSTEAFF.